These 28 T cell receptor beta chains were all obtained from the same sample, sequenced in a study of post-analysis software for immune sequencing data. The study's findings and limits: When patients were compared with controls, 4 or 5 TRBV segments were more frequent, TRBV5-6, TRBV5-1 and TRBV20-1 among them.

cDNA libraries for TCR beta contained unique molecular identifiers. TCRdb called the PCR reads again in MiXCR, with one record for every CDR3 protein. The sample records 750,000 to 950,000 distinct CDR3 sequences, around 46% being singletons. These receptors' targets are unknown. The source material was blood. These receptors all come from a girl between 5 and 17 years old with multiple sclerosis.

V and J are TRBV30 and TRBJ2-5; 8 bases agree with TRBD1. Germline V gene sequence: CDR1 GTSNPN, CDR2 SVGIG (reference sequence). There are 16 residues in the CDR3. J was trimmed by 3 bases and V by 4 bases; bases with no gene match: 13. CDR3 DNA sequence: TGTGCCTGGATGGGTACGCCAAAACAGGGGGAAGAGACCCAGTACTTC. This translates into CAWMGTPKQGEETQYF. Full variable domain (rest looked up from reference TRBV30 and TRBJ2-5): SQTIHQWPATLVQPVGSPLSLECTVEGTSNPNLYWYRQAAGRGLQLLFYSVGIGQISSEVPQNLSASRPQDRQFILSSKKLLLSDSGFYLCAWMGTPKQGEETQYFGPGTRLLVL.

This chain links TRBV13 with TRBJ1-1; no reliable D call. This CDR3 is 16 amino acids long. V was cut by 5 bases and J by 0 bases, with 16 bases left in between. Germline V CDR1 and CDR2: PRHDT, FYEKMQ (reference sequence). CDR3 in amino acids: CASSPSVEKLNTEAFF. CDR3 in DNA: TGTGCCAGCAGCCCCTCGGTAGAGAAGCTGAACACTGAAGCTTTCTTT.

The chain has TRBV6-5 and TRBJ2-1; TRBD2 agrees at 10 bases. CDR1 is MNHEY, CDR2 SVGAGI, per germline. V shed 0 bases and J 6 bases; nucleotides not matched to a gene: 8. The CDR3 spans 17 residues. The CDR3 sequence: CASSYSRGSGRLNEQFF. The CDR3 DNA reads as TGTGCCAGCAGTTACTCGAGGGGTAGCGGGAGGCTCAATGAGCAGTTCTTC.

The chain recombines TRBV7-9 with TRBJ2-7; D ambiguous. The CDR3 covers 14 residues. V was shortened by 2 bases and J by 3 bases, with 11 bases between the two germline ends. CDR1 SEHNR and CDR2 FQNEAQ come from the germline V gene (reference sequence). The chain's CDR3 is CASSLTVTHYEQYF. The CDR3 coding sequence is TGTGCCAGCAGCTTAACGGTAACACACTACGAGCAGTACTTC.

V is TRBV2 and J is TRBJ2-2, with TRBD2 matching 11 bases. J lost 8 bases, V lost 11 bases, and 13 bases had no gene match. This CDR3 region has 15 residues. Germline CDR1 reads SNHLY; CDR2 reads FYNNEI. CDR3 in DNA: TGTGCCGGTTGGCGAACTAGCGGGAGAAGAGGGGAGCTGTTTTTT. Translated: CAGWRTSGRRGELFF. Based on the CDR3 plus reference TRBV2 and TRBJ2-2, the full variable domain is EPEVTQTPSHQVTQMGQEVILRCVPISNHLYFYWYRQILGQKVEFLVSFYNNEISEKSEIFDDQFSVERPDGSNFTLKIRSTKLEDSAMYFCAGWRTSGRRGELFFGEGSRLTVL.

The chain combines TRBV4-3 with TRBJ2-4; 9 nucleotides agree with TRBD1. The V segment lost 3 bases and the J segment 3 bases; nucleotides outside the gene matches: 6. Per germline, CDR1 LGHNA and CDR2 YSLEER. The CDR3 covers 16 residues. As DNA, the CDR3 is TGCGCCAGCAGCCAGGGACAGGGTTGGGGCAAAAACATTCAGTACTTC. Protein sequence: CASSQGQGWGKNIQYF.

V is TRBV7-9 and J is TRBJ2-3; 8 bases match TRBD1. CDR3 length: 15 amino acids. The germline CDR1 and CDR2 sequences are SEHNR and FQNEAQ (reference sequence). V was clipped by 5 bases and J by 2 bases; unmatched bases: 6. CDR3 amino acids: CASSKSGGITDTQYF. The CDR3 DNA is TGTGCCAGCAGCAAATCAGGGGGCATCACAGATACGCAGTATTTT.

The CDR3 nucleotides read TGTGCCACCAGCAGAAGCGGGTTGCAATATGGCTACACCTTC. It is translated as CATSRSGLQYGYTF. The V and J genes are TRBV15 and TRBJ1-2; D is undetermined. This CDR3 is built from 14 residues. Germline loops: CDR1 LNHNV, CDR2 YYDKDF (reference sequence). The V and J ends lost 2 bases and 5 bases respectively, with 12 bases between them.

This clonotype was recorded a few times. V usage is TRBV6-2 or TRBV6-3 and J usage is TRBJ2-6; 7 positions agree with TRBD1. V was pared by 6 bases and J by 3 bases, with 17 bases of the junction left unmatched. Germline V gene sequence: CDR1 MNHEY, CDR2 SVGEGT. The CDR3 length is 19 residues. The CDR3 spells CASRNRRDRQFSGANVLTF. The CDR3, as DNA: TGTGCCAGCAGAAACCGCCGGGACAGACAATTTAGTGGGGCCAACGTCCTGACTTTC.

This chain uses TRBV15 with TRBJ2-1; no reliable D call. Germline V gene lookup returns CDR1 LNHNV and CDR2 YYDKDF (reference sequence). The length of the CDR3 is 13 residues. V was shortened by 3 bases and J by 8 bases, with 11 bases between the two germline ends. The chain's CDR3 is CATSRAGRHEQFF. The DNA for the CDR3 is TGTGCCACCAGCAGGGCCGGTAGGCATGAGCAGTTCTTC.

The chain uses TRBV28 and TRBJ2-7; 9 bases match TRBD2. Germline V gene lookup returns CDR1 MDHEN and CDR2 SYDVKM. J was trimmed by 1 base and V by 6 bases; bases with no gene match: 7. CDR3 length: 15 amino acids. In nucleotides, the CDR3 is TGTGCCAGCAGCCACGGACTAGCGCCTTCCTACGAGCAGTACTTC. This translates into CASSHGLAPSYEQYF.

The chain links TRBV6-5 to TRBJ2-1, with a tentative D call TRBD2 (7 bases). CDR3 length: 15 amino acids. Germline lookup yields CDR1 MNHEY and CDR2 SVGAGI. The germline V and J ends were trimmed by 3 bases and 4 bases, with 13 bases remaining between them. CDR3 residues: CASSYRGEGYNEQFF. The CDR3 DNA is TGTGCCAGCAGTTATAGGGGGGAGGGGTACAATGAGCAGTTCTTC.

J is TRBJ2-3 and V is TRBV7-2; possible D gene TRBD2, 6 bases. The CDR3 loop spans 15 amino acids. V was shortened by 2 bases and J by 2 bases, with 11 bases between the two germline ends. CDR1 is SGHTA and CDR2 is FQGNSA in the germline V gene. Written as DNA, the CDR3 is TGTGCCAGCAGCTTACACGGGAGAAACACAGATACGCAGTATTTT. Protein product: CASSLHGRNTDTQYF.

The genes are TRBV6-6 and TRBJ1-5, with 9 bases fitting TRBD1. CDR1 is MNHNY, CDR2 SVGAGI, per germline (reference sequence). V lost 2 bases to trimming and J lost 5 bases; unmatched junction nucleotides: 1. The CDR3 consists of 14 residues. CDR3 sequence reads: CASSYRQGDQPQHF. CDR3 bases: TGTGCCAGCAGTTACCGACAGGGGGATCAGCCCCAGCATTTT.

CDR3 residues: CASSRERGSTDTQYF. The CDR3 DNA sequence: TGCGCCAGCAGCCGAGAACGCGGTAGCACAGATACGCAGTATTTT. The chain carries TRBV4-3 and TRBJ2-3, with D unresolved. Trimming cost V 4 bases and J 0 bases, with 11 bases left between them. Germline V lookup: CDR1 LGHNA, CDR2 YSLEER. The CDR3 is 15 residues long.

The rearrangement joins TRBV10-1 to TRBJ2-3, with 7 bases matching TRBD1. Germline CDR1 WNHNN, CDR2 SYGVQD (reference sequence). The CDR3 totals 15 residues. V trimming: 2 bases; J trimming: 9 bases; junction bases outside the gene matches: 11. CDR3 residues: CASSENRGTSLTQYF. In DNA, the CDR3 is TGCGCCAGCAGTGAGAACAGGGGAACGTCTCTAACGCAGTATTTT.

The V and J genes are TRBV5-6 and TRBJ2-5; the D gene is possibly TRBD2 (6 bases). The CDR3 has 15 residues. V was clipped by 1 base and J by 0 bases, with 10 bases between them. CDR1 and CDR2 from the germline V gene are SGHDT and YYEEEE. CDR3 amino acids: CASSLLRLDQETQYF. The DNA of the CDR3 is TGTGCCAGCAGCTTGTTGCGACTAGACCAAGAGACCCAGTACTTC.

About this clonotype itself: A much larger clone is a single base away; this may be a read error. The V gene is TRBV20-1, the J gene TRBJ2-6; 10 bases line up with TRBD2. The germline V gene encodes CDR1 DFQATT and CDR2 SNEGSKA (reference sequence). This CDR3 has 17 residues. This CDR3 is CSARKREGPSGANVRTF. The DNA of the CDR3 is TGCAGTGCTAGGAAGCGGGAGGGCCCCTCTGGGGCCAACGTCCGGACTTTC.

The chain combines TRBV10-3 with TRBJ2-7; no clear D gene. The CDR3 spans 13 residues. The germline V gene has CDR1 ENHRY and CDR2 SYGVKD. The V gene lost 2 bases and the J gene lost 6 bases, with 11 bases spanning the gap. CDR3: CAISEGQASEQYF. The CDR3 DNA sequence: TGTGCCATCAGTGAGGGGCAGGCCTCCGAGCAGTACTTC.

The chain uses TRBV10-3 and TRBJ1-5; D not resolved. The V end lost 3 bases, the J end lost 6 bases, and 6 bases lay between the germline ends. This CDR3 spans 12 amino acids. CDR1 is ENHRY and CDR2 is SYGVKD in the germline V gene. CDR3 protein: CAISEPTQPQHF. The CDR3 DNA reads TGTGCCATCAGTGAACCAACTCAGCCCCAGCATTTT.

This clonotype has only a few counts. The V call is TRBV12-3 or TRBV12-4, the J call TRBJ1-3; 7 nucleotides match TRBD1. The CDR3 loop spans 15 amino acids. V trimming: 6 bases; J trimming: 5 bases; junction bases outside the gene matches: 10. Here the CDR3 DNA reads TGTGCCAGCAGCCGACCGACAGGGATTCGAAACACCATATATTTT. The encoded protein is CASSRPTGIRNTIYF.

Written as DNA, the CDR3 is TGCAGTGCTGGGGGGGGACAGGGAAACTATGGCTACACCTTC. This sequence encodes CSAGGGQGNYGYTF. J is TRBJ1-2 and V is TRBV20-1; 9 positions agree with TRBD1. The CDR3 contains 14 residues. J was trimmed by 2 bases and V by 5 bases; bases with no gene match: 6. Germline CDR1 and CDR2: DFQATT and SNEGSKA (reference sequence).

In nucleotides, the CDR3 is TGTGCCAGCAGCCCAACGTGGGGTTCCTACGAGCAGTACTTC. It translates to CASSPTWGSYEQYF. The chain recombines TRBV7-2 with TRBJ2-7; D is uncertain. Trimming removed 5 bases from V and 1 base from J, with 12 bases in between. The CDR3 is 14 residues long. Germline V gives CDR1 SGHTA, CDR2 FQGNSA.

This clonotype came up a few times. The chain is built from TRBV20-1 and TRBJ2-1, with D possibly matching TRBD2 (5 bases). This CDR3 spans 15 amino acids. From germline, CDR1 is DFQATT and CDR2 SNEGSKA (reference sequence). V lost 0 bases, J lost 1 base, and 10 bases lay in between. CDR3 in DNA: TGCAGTGCTAGAGATGTAGCGTCTTCCTACAATGAGCAGTTCTTC. Amino acid sequence: CSARDVASSYNEQFF.

J is TRBJ2-1 and V is TRBV20-1; TRBD2 matches at 7 bases. The length of the CDR3 is 15 residues. After removal of 6 bases from V and 1 base from J, the junction contained 9 bases not matched to a gene. Germline V CDR1 and CDR2: DFQATT, SNEGSKA (reference sequence). CDR3 region: CSALSGSSSYNEQFF. Written as DNA, the CDR3 is TGCAGTGCCCTTAGCGGGTCATCATCCTACAATGAGCAGTTCTTC.

V and J are TRBV6-2 or TRBV6-3 and TRBJ1-1; perhaps TRBD1 as D (5 bases). Per germline, CDR1 MNHEY and CDR2 SVGEGT. Trimming removed 4 bases at V and 8 bases at J, with 11 bases between. The CDR3 totals 12 residues. The CDR3 coding sequence is TGTGCCAGCAGTTTCCGGGGCCGGGAAGCTTTCTTT. Amino acids: CASSFRGREAFF.

The chain couples TRBV6-5 to TRBJ2-5; 8 nucleotides agree with TRBD2. The CDR3 has 14 residues. In germline, CDR1 is MNHEY, CDR2 SVGAGI. With V trimmed by 6 bases and J by 4 bases, 7 bases remained unmatched. CDR3 nucleotides: TGTGCCAGCAGGGAAGCGGGAGAACGAGAGACCCAGTACTTC. The encoded protein is CASREAGERETQYF.

The chain joins TRBV20-1 to TRBJ2-7; D uncertain. The CDR3 sequence is 12 residues long. Trimming removed 3 bases at V and 5 bases at J, with 11 bases between. The V gene's germline CDR1 is DFQATT and CDR2 SNEGSKA (reference sequence). The CDR3 reads CSASPRGNEQYF. In DNA, the CDR3 is TGCAGTGCTAGTCCGCGAGGCAACGAGCAGTACTTC.